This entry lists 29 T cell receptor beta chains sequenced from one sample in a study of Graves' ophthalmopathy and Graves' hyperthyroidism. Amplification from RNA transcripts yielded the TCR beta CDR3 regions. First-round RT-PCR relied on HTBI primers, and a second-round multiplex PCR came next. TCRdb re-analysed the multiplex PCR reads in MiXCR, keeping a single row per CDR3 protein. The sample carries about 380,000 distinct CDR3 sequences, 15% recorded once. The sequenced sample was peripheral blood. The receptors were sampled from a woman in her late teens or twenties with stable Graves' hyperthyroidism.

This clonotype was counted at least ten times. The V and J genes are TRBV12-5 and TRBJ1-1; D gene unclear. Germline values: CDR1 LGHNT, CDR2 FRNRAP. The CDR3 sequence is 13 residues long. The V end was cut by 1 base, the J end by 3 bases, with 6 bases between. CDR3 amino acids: CASGLDGYTEAFF. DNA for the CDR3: TGTGCTAGTGGTTTGGACGGGTACACTGAAGCTTTCTTT.

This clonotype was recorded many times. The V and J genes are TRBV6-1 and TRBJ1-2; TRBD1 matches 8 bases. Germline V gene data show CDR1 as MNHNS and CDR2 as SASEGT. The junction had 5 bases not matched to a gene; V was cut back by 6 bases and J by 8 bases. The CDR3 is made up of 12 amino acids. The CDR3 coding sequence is TGTGCCAGCAGGGACAGGGTCCGCGGCTACACCTTC. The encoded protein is CASRDRVRGYTF.

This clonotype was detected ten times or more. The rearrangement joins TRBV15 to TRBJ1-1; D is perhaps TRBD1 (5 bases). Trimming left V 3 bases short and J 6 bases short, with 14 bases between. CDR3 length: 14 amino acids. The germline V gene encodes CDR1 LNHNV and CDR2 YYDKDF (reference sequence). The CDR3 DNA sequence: TGTGCCACCAGCAGGGCACAGGTTCACGCTGAAGCTTTCTTT. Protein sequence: CATSRAQVHAEAFF.

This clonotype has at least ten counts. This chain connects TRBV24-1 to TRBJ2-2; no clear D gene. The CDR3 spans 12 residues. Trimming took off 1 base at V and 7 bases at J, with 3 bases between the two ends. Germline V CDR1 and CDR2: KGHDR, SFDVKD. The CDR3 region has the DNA TGTGCCACCAGTGATTTTCTCGGGGAGCTGTTTTTT. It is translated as CATSDFLGELFF.

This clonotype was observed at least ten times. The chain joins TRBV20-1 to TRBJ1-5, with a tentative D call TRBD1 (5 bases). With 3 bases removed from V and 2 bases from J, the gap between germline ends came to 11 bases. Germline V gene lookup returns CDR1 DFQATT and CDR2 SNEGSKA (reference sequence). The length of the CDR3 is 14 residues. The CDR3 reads CSASVGGGNQPQHF. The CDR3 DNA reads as TGCAGTGCTAGCGTTGGGGGGGGCAATCAGCCCCAGCATTTT.

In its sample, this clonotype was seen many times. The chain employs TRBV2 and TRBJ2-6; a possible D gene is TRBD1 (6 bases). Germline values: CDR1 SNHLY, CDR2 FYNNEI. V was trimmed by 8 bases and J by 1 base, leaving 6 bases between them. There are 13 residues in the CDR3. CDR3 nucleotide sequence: TGTGCCAGCCAGGGGTCTGGGGCCAACGTCCTGACTTTC. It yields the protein CASQGSGANVLTF.

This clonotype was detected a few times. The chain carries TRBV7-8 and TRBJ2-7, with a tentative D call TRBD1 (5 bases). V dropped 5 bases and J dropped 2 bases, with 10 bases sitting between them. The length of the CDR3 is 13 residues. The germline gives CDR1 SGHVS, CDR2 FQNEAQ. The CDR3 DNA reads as TGTGCCAGCAGCACCGAAGGGGCCTACGAGCAGTACTTC. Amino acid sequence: CASSTEGAYEQYF. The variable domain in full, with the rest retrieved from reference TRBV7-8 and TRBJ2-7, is GAGVSQSPRYKVAKRGQDVALRCDPISGHVSLFWYQQALGQGPEFLTYFQNEAQLDKSGLPSDRFFAERPEGSVSTLKIQRTQQEDSAVYLCASSTEGAYEQYFGPGTRLTVT.

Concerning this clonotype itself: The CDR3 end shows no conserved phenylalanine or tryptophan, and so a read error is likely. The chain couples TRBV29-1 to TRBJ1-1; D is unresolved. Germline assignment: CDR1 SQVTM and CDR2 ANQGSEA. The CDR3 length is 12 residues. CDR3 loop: CGGRAGSTEAFV. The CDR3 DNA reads TGCGGCGGTAGAGCGGGGAGCACTGAAGCTTTCGTT.

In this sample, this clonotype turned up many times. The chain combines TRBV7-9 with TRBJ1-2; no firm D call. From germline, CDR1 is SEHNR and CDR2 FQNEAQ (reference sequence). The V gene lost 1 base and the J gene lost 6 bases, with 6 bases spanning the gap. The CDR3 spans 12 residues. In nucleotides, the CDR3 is TGTGCCAGCAGCTTAGGTCTGAATGGCTACACCTTC. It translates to CASSLGLNGYTF.

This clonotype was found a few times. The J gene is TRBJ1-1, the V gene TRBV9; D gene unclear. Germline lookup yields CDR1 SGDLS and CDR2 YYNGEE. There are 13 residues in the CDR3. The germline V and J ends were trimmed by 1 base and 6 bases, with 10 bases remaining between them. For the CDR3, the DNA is TGTGCCAGCAGCGTAACCTGGGGTGCTGAAGCTTTCTTT. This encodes CASSVTWGAEAFF.

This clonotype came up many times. The CDR3, as DNA: TGTGCCAGCAGTGAAAGCCGGGAGGGGGAGCAGTACTTC. Its protein product is CASSESREGEQYF. V gene TRBV6-1 combines with J gene TRBJ2-7; 8 nucleotides align to TRBD2. Germline lookup yields CDR1 MNHNS and CDR2 SASEGT. V lost 2 bases and J lost 7; bases outside the gene matches: 4. CDR3 length: 13 amino acids.

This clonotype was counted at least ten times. The CDR3 DNA reads TGTGCCAGCAGCTTAGATCCTACCCAGACTGAAGCTTTCTTT. This sequence encodes CASSLDPTQTEAFF. The chain is built from TRBV11-3 and TRBJ1-1; D is unclear. CDR3 length: 14 residues. V gave up 0 bases and J gave up 5 bases, with 10 bases separating them. Per germline, CDR1 SGHNT and CDR2 YENEEA. Complete variable domain (other parts from reference TRBV11-3 and TRBJ1-1): EAGVVQSPRYKIIEKKQPVAFWCNPISGHNTLYWYLQNLGQGPELLIRYENEEAVDDSQLPKDRFSAERLKGVDSTLKIQPAELGDSAVYLCASSLDPTQTEAFFGQGTRLTVV.

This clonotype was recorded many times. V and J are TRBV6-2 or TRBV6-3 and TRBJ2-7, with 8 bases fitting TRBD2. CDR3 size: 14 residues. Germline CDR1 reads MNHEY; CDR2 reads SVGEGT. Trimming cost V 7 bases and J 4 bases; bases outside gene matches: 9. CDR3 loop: CASKMLAGLYEQYF. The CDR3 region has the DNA TGTGCCAGCAAGATGCTAGCGGGTTTGTACGAGCAGTACTTC.

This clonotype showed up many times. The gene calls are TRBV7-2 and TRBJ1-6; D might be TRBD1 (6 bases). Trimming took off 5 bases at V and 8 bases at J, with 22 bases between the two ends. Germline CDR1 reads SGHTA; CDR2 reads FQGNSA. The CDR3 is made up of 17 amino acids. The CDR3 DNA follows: TGTGCCAGCAGCCCTCGGCGGGGCCCGGGGGCGGATTCACCCCTCCACTTT. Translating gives CASSPRRGPGADSPLHF.

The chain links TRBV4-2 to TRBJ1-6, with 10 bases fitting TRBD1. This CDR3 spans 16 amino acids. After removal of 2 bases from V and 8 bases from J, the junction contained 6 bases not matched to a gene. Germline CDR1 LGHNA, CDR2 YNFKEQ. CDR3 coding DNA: TGTGCCAGCAGCCAAACATTTGGACAGGGGGATTCACCCCTCCACTTT. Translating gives CASSQTFGQGDSPLHF.

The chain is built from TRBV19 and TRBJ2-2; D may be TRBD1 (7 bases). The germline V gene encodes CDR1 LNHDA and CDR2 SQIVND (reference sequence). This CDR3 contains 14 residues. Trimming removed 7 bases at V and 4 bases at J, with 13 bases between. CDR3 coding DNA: TGTGCCAGTACCCAGGGGGGAAGCACCGGGGAGCTGTTTTTT. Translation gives CASTQGGSTGELFF.

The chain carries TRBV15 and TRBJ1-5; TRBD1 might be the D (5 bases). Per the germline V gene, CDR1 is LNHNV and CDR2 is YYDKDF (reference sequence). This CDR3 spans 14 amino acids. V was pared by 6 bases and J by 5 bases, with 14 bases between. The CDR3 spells CATSAYRQYQPQHF. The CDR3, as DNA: TGTGCCACCAGTGCGTACAGACAGTATCAGCCCCAGCATTTT.

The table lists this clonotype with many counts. DNA of the CDR3: TGTGCCAGCAGTTTTAGTACTAGCGGGGTGGAGACCCAGTACTTC. This gives the protein CASSFSTSGVETQYF. The chain has TRBV12-3 or TRBV12-4 and TRBJ2-5; 10 positions agree with TRBD2. After removal of 3 bases from V and 5 bases from J, the junction contained 6 bases not matched to a gene. This CDR3 comprises 15 residues.

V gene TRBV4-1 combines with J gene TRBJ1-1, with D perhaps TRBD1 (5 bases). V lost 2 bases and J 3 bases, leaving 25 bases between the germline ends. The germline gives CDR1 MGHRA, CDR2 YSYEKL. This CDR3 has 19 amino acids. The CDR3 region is CASSQQGGVPMFVDTEAFF. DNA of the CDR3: TGCGCCAGCAGCCAACAGGGCGGGGTCCCGATGTTCGTGGACACTGAAGCTTTCTTT.

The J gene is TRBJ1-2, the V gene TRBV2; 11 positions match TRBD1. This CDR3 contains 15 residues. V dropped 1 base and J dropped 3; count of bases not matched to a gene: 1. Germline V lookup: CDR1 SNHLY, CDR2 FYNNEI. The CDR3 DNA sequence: TGTGCCAGCAGTGAAGAGGGACAGGGGGACTATGGCTACACCTTC. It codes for CASSEEGQGDYGYTF.

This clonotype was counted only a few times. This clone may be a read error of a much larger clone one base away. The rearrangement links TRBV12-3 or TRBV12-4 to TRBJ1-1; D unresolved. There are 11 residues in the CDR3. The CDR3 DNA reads TGTGCCAGCAGCCGGTATGCTGAAGCTTGCTTT. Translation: CASSRYAEACF.

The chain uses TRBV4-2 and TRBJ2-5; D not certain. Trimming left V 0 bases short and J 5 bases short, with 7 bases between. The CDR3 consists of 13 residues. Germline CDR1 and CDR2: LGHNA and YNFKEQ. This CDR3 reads CASSQEFRETQYF. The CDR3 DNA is TGTGCCAGCAGCCAAGAGTTCCGGGAGACCCAGTACTTC.

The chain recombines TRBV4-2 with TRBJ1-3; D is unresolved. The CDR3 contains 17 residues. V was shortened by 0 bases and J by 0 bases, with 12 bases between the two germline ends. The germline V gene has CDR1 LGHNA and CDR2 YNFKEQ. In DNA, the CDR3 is TGTGCCAGCAGCCAAGATGGGAGCAGGAACTCTGGAAACACCATATATTTT. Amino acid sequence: CASSQDGSRNSGNTIYF.

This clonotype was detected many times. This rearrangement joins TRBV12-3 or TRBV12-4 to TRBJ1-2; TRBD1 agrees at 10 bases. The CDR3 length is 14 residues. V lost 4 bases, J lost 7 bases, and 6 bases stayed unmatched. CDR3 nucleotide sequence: TGTGCCAGCAGTTCAACCGGGACAGGGGTTGGCTACACCTTC. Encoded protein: CASSSTGTGVGYTF.

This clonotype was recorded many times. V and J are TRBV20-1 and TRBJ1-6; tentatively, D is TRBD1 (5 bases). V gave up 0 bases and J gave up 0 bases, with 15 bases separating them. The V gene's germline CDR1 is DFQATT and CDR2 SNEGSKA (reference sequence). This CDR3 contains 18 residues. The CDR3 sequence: CSARERYQGRSYNSPLHF. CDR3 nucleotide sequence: TGCAGTGCTAGAGAAAGATACCAGGGACGCTCCTATAATTCACCCCTCCACTTT.

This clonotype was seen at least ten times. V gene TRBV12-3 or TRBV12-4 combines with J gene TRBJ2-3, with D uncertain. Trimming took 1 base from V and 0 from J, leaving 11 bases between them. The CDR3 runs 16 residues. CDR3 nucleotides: TGTGCCAGCAGTTTAGAAGCGACCGTTAGCACAGATACGCAGTATTTT. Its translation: CASSLEATVSTDTQYF.

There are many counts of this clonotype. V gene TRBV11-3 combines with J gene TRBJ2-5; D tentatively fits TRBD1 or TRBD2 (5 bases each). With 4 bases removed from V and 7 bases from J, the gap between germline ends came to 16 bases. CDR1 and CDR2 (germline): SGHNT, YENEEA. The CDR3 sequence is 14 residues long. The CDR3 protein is CASSSPLEGTTQYF. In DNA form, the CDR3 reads TGTGCCAGCAGCTCACCCCTCGAAGGGACGACCCAGTACTTC.

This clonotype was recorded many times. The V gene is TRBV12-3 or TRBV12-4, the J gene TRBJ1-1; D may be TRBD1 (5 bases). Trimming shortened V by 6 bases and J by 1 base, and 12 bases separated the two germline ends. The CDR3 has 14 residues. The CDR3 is CASSDNTGNTEAFF. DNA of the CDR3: TGTGCCAGCAGCGACAACACAGGGAACACTGAAGCTTTCTTT.

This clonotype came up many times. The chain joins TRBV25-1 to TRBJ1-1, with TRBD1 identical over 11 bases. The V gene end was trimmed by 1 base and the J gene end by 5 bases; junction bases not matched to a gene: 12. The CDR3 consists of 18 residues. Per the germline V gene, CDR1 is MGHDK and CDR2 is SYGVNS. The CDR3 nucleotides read TGTGCCAGCAGTGAATCTCTTGGGGGCGGGACAGGGGGAACTGAAGCTTTCTTT. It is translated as CASSESLGGGTGGTEAFF.